This T cell receptor beta chain was observed in a study of blood T cell repertoires in COVID-19. Study overall: COVID-19 samples collected from the United States, Italy and Spain covered acute and convalescent phases. PBMCs, B-cell-depleted T cells, or T cells were the source of the cDNA or gDNA that made up the material.

This clone was found once. Original processing methods: Estimates of nucleated cell counts were drawn from the amplification of reference gene primers. Generated by immunoSEQ multiplex PCR, the TCRdb table keeps only in-frame clones and is missing some. The DNA gave D and trimming, while V, J and clone size come from that table. Of some 190,000 clones listed, over 75% are singletons. CDR1 is LGHDT, CDR2 YNNKEL, per germline (reference sequence). The V and J ends lost 0 bases and 4 bases, in that order; junction bases with no gene match: 3. There are 16 residues in the CDR3. This rearrangement joins TRBV3-1 (or the pseudogene TRBV3-2) to TRBJ2-2; TRBD1 agrees at 9 bases. The source of this sequence is a woman aged 35 to 49 who had recovered from COVID-19. Sequenced sample: peripheral blood. The CDR3 DNA is TGTGCCAGCAGCCAAGATGACAGGGGGGTCACCGGGGAGCTGTTTTTT. Amino acids: CASSQDDRGVTGELFF.